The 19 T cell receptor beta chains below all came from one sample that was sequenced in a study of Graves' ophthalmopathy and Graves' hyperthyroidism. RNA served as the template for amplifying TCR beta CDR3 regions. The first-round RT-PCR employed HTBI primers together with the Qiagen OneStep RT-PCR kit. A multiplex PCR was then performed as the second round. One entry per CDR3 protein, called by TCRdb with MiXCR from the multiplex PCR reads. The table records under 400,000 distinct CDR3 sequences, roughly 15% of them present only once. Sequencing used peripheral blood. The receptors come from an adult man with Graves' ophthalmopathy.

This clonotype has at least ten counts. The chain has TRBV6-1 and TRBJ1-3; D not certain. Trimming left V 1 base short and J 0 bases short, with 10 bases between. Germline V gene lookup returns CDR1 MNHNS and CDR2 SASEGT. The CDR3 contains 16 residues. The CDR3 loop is CASSEEGTSSGNTIYF. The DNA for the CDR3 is TGTGCCAGCAGTGAAGAGGGCACATCCTCTGGAAACACCATATATTTT.

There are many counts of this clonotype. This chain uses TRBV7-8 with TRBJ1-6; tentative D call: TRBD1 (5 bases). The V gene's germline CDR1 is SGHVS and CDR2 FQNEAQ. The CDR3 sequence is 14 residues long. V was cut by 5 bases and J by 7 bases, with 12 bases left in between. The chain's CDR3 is CASSEGRANSPLHF. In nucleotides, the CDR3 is TGTGCCAGCAGCGAGGGCAGGGCAAATTCACCCCTCCACTTT.

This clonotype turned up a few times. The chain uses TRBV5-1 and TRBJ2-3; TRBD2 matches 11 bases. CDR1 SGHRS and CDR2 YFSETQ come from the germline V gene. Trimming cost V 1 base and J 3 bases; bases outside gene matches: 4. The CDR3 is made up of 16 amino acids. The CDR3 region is CASSLQPSGRTDTQYF. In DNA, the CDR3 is TGCGCCAGCAGCTTGCAACCTAGCGGGAGGACAGATACGCAGTATTTT. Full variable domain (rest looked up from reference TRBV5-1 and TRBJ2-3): KAGVTQTPRYLIKTRGQQVTLSCSPISGHRSVSWYQQTPGQGLQFLFEYFSETQRNKGNFPGRFSGRQFSNSRSEMNVSTLELGDSALYLCASSLQPSGRTDTQYFGPGTRLTVL.

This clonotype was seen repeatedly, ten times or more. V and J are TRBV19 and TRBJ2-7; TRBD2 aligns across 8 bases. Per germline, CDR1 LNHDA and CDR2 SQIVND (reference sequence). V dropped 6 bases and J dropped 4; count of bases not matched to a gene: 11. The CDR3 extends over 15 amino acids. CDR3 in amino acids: CASRISGSPRYEQYF. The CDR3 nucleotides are TGTGCCAGTAGGATAAGCGGGAGCCCGAGGTACGAGCAGTACTTC.

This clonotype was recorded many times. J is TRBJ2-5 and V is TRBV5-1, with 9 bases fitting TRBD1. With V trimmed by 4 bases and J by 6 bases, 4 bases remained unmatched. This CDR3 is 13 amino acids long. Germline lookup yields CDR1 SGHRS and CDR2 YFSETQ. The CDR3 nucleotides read TGCGCCAGCAGCAGGACAGGGGCCCAGACCCAGTACTTC. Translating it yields CASSRTGAQTQYF. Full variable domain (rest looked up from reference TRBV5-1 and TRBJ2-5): KAGVTQTPRYLIKTRGQQVTLSCSPISGHRSVSWYQQTPGQGLQFLFEYFSETQRNKGNFPGRFSGRQFSNSRSEMNVSTLELGDSALYLCASSRTGAQTQYFGPGTRLLVL.

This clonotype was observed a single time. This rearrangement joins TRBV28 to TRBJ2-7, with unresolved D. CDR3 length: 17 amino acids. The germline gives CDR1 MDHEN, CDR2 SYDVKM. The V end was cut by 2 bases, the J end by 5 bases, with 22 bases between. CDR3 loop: CASSLLLPTVPGHEQYF. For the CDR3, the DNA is TGTGCCAGCAGTTTACTCCTCCCGACGGTCCCTGGGCACGAGCAGTACTTC. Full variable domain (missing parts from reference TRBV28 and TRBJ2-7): DVKVTQSSRYLVKRTGEKVFLECVQDMDHENMFWYRQDPGLGLRLIYFSYDVKMKEKGDIPEGYSVSREKKERFSLILESASTNQTSMYLCASSLLLPTVPGHEQYFGPGTRLTVT.

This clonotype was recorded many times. The CDR3, as DNA: TGTGCCAGCAGCTTAGCAGCTTCTAATTCACCCCTCCACTTT. Protein sequence: CASSLAASNSPLHF. The chain uses TRBV7-6 and TRBJ1-6; D remains ambiguous. CDR3 length: 14 residues. Germline lookup yields CDR1 SGHVS and CDR2 FNYEAQ. Trimming left V 0 bases short and J 6 bases short, with 6 bases between.

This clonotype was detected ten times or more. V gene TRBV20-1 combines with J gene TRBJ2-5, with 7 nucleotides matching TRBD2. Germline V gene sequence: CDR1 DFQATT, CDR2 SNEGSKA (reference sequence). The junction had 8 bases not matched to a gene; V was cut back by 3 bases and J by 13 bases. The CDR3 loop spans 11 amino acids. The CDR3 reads CSASGSTSPYF. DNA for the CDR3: TGCAGTGCTAGTGGGTCGACTAGCCCGTACTTC.

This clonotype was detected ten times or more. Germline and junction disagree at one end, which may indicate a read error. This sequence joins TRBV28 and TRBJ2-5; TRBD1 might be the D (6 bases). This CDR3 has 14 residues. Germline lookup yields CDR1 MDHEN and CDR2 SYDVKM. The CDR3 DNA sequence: TGTGCCAGCAGCCCCCTAGGGGGACAAGGGACCCAGTACTTC. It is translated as CASSPLGGQGTQYF.

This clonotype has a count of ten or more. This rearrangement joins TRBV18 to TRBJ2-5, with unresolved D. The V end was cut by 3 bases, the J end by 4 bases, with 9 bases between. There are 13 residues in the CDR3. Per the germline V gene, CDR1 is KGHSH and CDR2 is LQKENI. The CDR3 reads CASSPRPGETQYF. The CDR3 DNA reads TGTGCCAGCTCACCTCGTCCGGGAGAGACCCAGTACTTC.

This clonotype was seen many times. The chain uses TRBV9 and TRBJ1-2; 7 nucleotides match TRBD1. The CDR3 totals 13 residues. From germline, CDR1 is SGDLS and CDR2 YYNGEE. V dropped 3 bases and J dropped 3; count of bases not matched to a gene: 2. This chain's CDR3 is CASSGDRDYGYTF. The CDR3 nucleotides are TGTGCCAGCAGCGGTGACAGGGACTATGGCTACACCTTC.

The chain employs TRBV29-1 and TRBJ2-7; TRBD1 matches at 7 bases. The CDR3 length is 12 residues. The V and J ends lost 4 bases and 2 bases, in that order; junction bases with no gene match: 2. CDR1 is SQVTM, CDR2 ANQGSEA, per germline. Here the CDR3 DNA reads TGCAGCGTTGCGGGACAGACCTACGAGCAGTACTTC. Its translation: CSVAGQTYEQYF.

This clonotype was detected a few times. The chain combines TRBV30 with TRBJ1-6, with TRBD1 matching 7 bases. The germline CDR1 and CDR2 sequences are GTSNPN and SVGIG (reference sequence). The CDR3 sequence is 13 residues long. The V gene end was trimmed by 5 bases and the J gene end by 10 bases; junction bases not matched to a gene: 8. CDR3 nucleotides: TGTGCCTGGTCCCCGACAGGGTTCTCACCCCTCCACTTT. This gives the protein CAWSPTGFSPLHF. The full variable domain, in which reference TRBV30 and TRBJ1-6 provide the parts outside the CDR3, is SQTIHQWPATLVQPVGSPLSLECTVEGTSNPNLYWYRQAAGRGLQLLFYSVGIGQISSEVPQNLSASRPQDRQFILSSKKLLLSDSGFYLCAWSPTGFSPLHFGNGTRLTVT.

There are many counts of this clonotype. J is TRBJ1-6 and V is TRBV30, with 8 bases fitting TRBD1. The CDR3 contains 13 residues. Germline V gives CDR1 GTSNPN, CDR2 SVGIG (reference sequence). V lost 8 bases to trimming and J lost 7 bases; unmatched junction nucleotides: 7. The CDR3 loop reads CAGKTGVNSPLHF. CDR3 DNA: TGTGCCGGGAAGACAGGGGTCAATTCACCCCTCCACTTT. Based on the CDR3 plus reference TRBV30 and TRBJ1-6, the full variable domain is SQTIHQWPATLVQPVGSPLSLECTVEGTSNPNLYWYRQAAGRGLQLLFYSVGIGQISSEVPQNLSASRPQDRQFILSSKKLLLSDSGFYLCAGKTGVNSPLHFGNGTRLTVT.

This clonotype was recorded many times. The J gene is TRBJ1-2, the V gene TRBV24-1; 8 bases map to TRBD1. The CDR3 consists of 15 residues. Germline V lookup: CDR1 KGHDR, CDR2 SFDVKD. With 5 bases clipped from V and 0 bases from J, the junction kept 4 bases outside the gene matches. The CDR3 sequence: CATSATGEANYGYTF. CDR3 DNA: TGTGCCACCAGTGCGACAGGGGAGGCTAACTATGGCTACACCTTC.

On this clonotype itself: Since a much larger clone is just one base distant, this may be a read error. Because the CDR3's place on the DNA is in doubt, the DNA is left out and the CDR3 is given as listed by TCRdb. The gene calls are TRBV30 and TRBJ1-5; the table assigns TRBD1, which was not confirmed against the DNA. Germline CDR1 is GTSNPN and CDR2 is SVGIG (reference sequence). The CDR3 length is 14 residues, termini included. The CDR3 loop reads CAWSVGRGNQPRHF.

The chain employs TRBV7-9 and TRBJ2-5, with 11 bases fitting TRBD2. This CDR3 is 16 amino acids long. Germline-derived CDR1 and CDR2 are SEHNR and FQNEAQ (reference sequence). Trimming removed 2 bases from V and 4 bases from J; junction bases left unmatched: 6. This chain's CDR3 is CASSLTTSGIGETQYF. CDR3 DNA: TGTGCCAGCAGCTTAACGACTAGCGGGATCGGAGAGACCCAGTACTTC.

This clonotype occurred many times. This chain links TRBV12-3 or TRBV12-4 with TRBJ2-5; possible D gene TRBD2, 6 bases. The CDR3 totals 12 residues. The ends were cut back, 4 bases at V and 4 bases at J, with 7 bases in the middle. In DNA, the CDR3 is TGTGCCAGCAGTTCGGGGGTAGAGACCCAGTACTTC. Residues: CASSSGVETQYF.

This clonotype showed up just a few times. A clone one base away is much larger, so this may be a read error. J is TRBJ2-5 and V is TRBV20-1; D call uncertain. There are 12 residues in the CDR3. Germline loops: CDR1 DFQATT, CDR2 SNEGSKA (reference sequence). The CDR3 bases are TGCAGTGCTAGAGATCTAGGAGAGACCCTGTACTTC. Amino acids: CSARDLGETLYF.